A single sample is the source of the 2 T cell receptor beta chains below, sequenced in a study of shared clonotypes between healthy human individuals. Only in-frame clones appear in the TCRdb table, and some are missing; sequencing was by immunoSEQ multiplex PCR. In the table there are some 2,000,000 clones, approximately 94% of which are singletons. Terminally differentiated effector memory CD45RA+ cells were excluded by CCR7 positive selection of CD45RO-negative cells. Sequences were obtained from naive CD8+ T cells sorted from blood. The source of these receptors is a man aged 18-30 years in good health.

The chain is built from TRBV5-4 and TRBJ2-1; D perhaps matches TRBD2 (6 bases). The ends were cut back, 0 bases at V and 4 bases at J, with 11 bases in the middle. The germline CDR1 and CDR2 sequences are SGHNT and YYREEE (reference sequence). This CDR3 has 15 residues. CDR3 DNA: TGTGCCAGCAGCTTGGTTGGTAGCGGATACAATGAGCAGTTCTTC. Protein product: CASSLVGSGYNEQFF.

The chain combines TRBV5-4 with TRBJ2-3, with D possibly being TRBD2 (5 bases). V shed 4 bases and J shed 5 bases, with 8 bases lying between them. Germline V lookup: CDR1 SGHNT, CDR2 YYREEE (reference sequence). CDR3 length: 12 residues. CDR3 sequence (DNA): TGTGCCAGCAGCGCGGGTGGAGATACGCAGTATTTT. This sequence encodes CASSAGGDTQYF.